Below are 21 T cell receptor beta chains sequenced from a single sample in a study of T cell repertoires in cytomegalovirus infection. No cognate antigen is known for these TCRs. A single record per CDR3 protein comes from TCRdb applying MiXCR to the reads. The sample lists a few hundred thousand distinct CDR3 sequences, 40% seen once, with about 48% in the top ten. The specimen was cultured PBMCs, collected from culture after CMV antigen stimulation. Every receptor here comes from a human donor in good health (CMV status not recorded). Some clones in this sample may be carry-over from other donors' samples.

The rearrangement joins TRBV20-1 to TRBJ1-1; possible D gene TRBD1, 5 bases. Germline CDR1 reads DFQATT; CDR2 reads SNEGSKA (reference sequence). The CDR3 totals 14 residues. Trimming took off 2 bases at V and 3 bases at J, with 13 bases between the two ends. The CDR3 protein is CSARYQGLYTEAFF. For the CDR3, the DNA is TGCAGTGCTAGATACCAGGGCCTTTACACTGAAGCTTTCTTT.

This clonotype was recorded once. The rearrangement links TRBV19 to TRBJ1-1; the match to TRBD1 covers 7 bases. V lost 4 bases to trimming and J lost 11 bases; unmatched junction nucleotides: 10. This CDR3 is built from 13 residues. Germline loops: CDR1 LNHDA, CDR2 SQIVND (reference sequence). The CDR3: CASSRKLDREAFF. The CDR3, as DNA: TGTGCCAGTAGTAGGAAGCTTGACAGGGAGGCTTTCTTT.

The V gene is TRBV12-3 or TRBV12-4, the J gene TRBJ2-2; D is perhaps TRBD1 (5 bases). The CDR3 is made up of 14 amino acids. The V end lost 6 bases, the J end lost 6 bases, and 14 bases lay between the germline ends. CDR3 protein: CASRLTDLAGELFF. CDR3 DNA: TGTGCCAGCAGGTTGACAGATCTCGCCGGGGAGCTGTTTTTT.

This clonotype was seen more than once but under ten times. The chain has TRBV12-3 or TRBV12-4 and TRBJ2-5; a weak D match, TRBD2 (6 bases). This CDR3 has 14 residues. V lost 3 bases, J lost 1 base, and 9 bases lay in between. For the CDR3, the DNA is TGTGCCAGCAGTTTCTGGCGGGGCCAAGAGACCCAGTACTTC. Residues: CASSFWRGQETQYF.

This clonotype is a singleton in its sample. The V gene is TRBV7-4, the J gene TRBJ2-7, with 9 bases fitting TRBD2. V dropped 5 bases and J dropped 4; count of bases not matched to a gene: 6. The CDR3 consists of 14 residues. Germline V gene lookup returns CDR1 SGHVT and CDR2 SQSDAQ. CDR3 in DNA: TGTGCCAGCAGCGGGGTAGCGGGAGCGTACGAGCAGTACTTC. It yields the protein CASSGVAGAYEQYF.

This clonotype has a handful of counts. The chain couples TRBV5-4 to TRBJ2-3, with TRBD2 identical over 13 bases. J was trimmed by 0 bases and V by 4 bases; bases with no gene match: 8. The CDR3 spans 18 residues. The germline V gene encodes CDR1 SGHNT and CDR2 YYREEE (reference sequence). CDR3 amino acids: CASSPGLAGVSSTDTQYF. The CDR3 DNA sequence: TGTGCCAGCAGCCCAGGACTAGCGGGAGTGTCTAGCACAGATACGCAGTATTTT.

This clonotype was detected a few times. The chain combines TRBV7-2 with TRBJ2-3; 7 bases match TRBD2. Germline-derived CDR1 and CDR2 are SGHTA and FQGNSA. The V gene end was trimmed by 1 base and the J gene end by 10 bases; junction bases not matched to a gene: 8. The CDR3 totals 14 residues. CDR3 in amino acids: CASSLVWREPPQYF. The CDR3 DNA is TGTGCCAGCAGCTTAGTTTGGCGGGAGCCCCCGCAGTATTTT.

The chain has TRBV11-2 and TRBJ2-6; D is uncertain. The CDR3 totals 16 residues. Trimming removed 5 bases at V and 6 bases at J, with 17 bases between. CDR1 is SGHAT, CDR2 FQNNGV, per germline. This chain's CDR3 is CASSPFANGQANVLTF. CDR3 coding DNA: TGTGCCAGCAGCCCCTTCGCCAATGGGCAGGCCAACGTCCTGACTTTC.

This clonotype turned up a few times. The chain joins TRBV14 to TRBJ2-3; 7 nucleotides match TRBD2. The CDR3 has 14 amino acids. The junction had 5 bases not matched to a gene; V was cut back by 6 bases and J by 2 bases. Germline V gives CDR1 SGHDN, CDR2 FVKESK. The CDR3 sequence is CASRQSGTTDTQYF. CDR3 in DNA: TGTGCCAGCAGACAGAGCGGGACCACAGATACGCAGTATTTT.

The chain has TRBV2 and TRBJ2-2; tentatively, D is TRBD2 (6 bases). Germline V gives CDR1 SNHLY, CDR2 FYNNEI. Trimming took 3 bases from V and 1 from J, leaving 9 bases between them. The length of the CDR3 is 15 residues. CDR3 loop: CASSDPAGNTGELFF. The CDR3 DNA reads as TGTGCCAGCAGTGATCCAGCGGGGAACACCGGGGAGCTGTTTTTT. Complete variable domain (other parts from reference TRBV2 and TRBJ2-2): EPEVTQTPSHQVTQMGQEVILRCVPISNHLYFYWYRQILGQKVEFLVSFYNNEISEKSEIFDDQFSVERPDGSNFTLKIRSTKLEDSAMYFCASSDPAGNTGELFFGEGSRLTVL.

This clonotype has just a few counts. The chain combines TRBV7-2 with TRBJ2-1; D possibly corresponds to TRBD1 (6 bases). The CDR3 is 18 residues long. Trimming removed 2 bases at V and 0 bases at J, with 17 bases between. The germline V gene encodes CDR1 SGHTA and CDR2 FQGNSA. The chain's CDR3 is CASSLQGTGGYSYNEQFF. CDR3 bases: TGTGCCAGCAGCTTACAGGGGACGGGCGGGTACTCCTACAATGAGCAGTTCTTC.

J is TRBJ2-4 and V is TRBV7-6; 7 bases fit TRBD2. CDR1 SGHVS and CDR2 FNYEAQ come from the germline V gene. The CDR3 spans 20 residues. Unmatched junction bases numbered 19, after V lost 0 bases and J lost 5 bases. The CDR3 protein is CASSLARFGLGRETENIQYF. CDR3 nucleotide sequence: TGTGCCAGCAGCTTAGCGAGGTTCGGATTAGGGCGGGAGACGGAAAACATTCAGTACTTC. The full variable domain, completed using reference TRBV7-6 and TRBJ2-4, is GAGVSQSPRYKVTKRGQDVALRCDPISGHVSLYWYRQALGQGPEFLTYFNYEAQQDKSGLPNDRFSAERPEGSISTLTIQRTEQRDSAMYRCASSLARFGLGRETENIQYFGAGTRLSVL.

In its sample, this clonotype ranks as medium-sized (0.01 to 0.1%). The chain combines TRBV7-8 with TRBJ1-5; D call uncertain. The CDR3 length is 14 residues. Between the trimmed V and J ends, which lost 8 bases and 3 bases, there was a span of 14 bases. Germline V gene sequence: CDR1 SGHVS, CDR2 FQNEAQ. The CDR3 loop reads CASSRTGLNQPQHF. The CDR3 bases are TGTGCCAGCTCTCGGACGGGTCTCAATCAGCCCCAGCATTTT.

This sequence joins TRBV29-1 and TRBJ1-1, with 7 bases identical to TRBD1. V lost 7 bases, J lost 4 bases, and 12 bases stayed unmatched. There are 14 residues in the CDR3. The germline CDR1 and CDR2 sequences are SQVTM and ANQGSEA. CDR3 sequence: CSAKTGPTGTEAFF. Written as DNA, the CDR3 is TGCAGCGCCAAGACAGGGCCCACGGGCACTGAAGCTTTCTTT.

This clonotype has a handful of counts. The V call is TRBV19, the J call TRBJ2-3; D unresolved. The CDR3 length is 15 residues. In germline, CDR1 is LNHDA, CDR2 SQIVND (reference sequence). The V gene lost 3 bases and the J gene lost 4 bases, with 14 bases spanning the gap. The CDR3 bases are TGTGCCAGTAGTATGGCCTTGGCAGCCTCAGATACGCAGTATTTT. This translates into CASSMALAASDTQYF.

J is TRBJ2-3 and V is TRBV20-1; D possibly corresponds to TRBD1 (6 bases). Trimming cost V 4 bases and J 3 bases, with 17 bases left between them. The CDR3 totals 15 residues. Germline values: CDR1 DFQATT, CDR2 SNEGSKA (reference sequence). DNA of the CDR3: TGCAGTGCTAAGGGACACATCCTAGCTACAGATACGCAGTATTTT. As protein: CSAKGHILATDTQYF.

This chain joins TRBV5-6 and TRBJ2-3; D is possibly TRBD2 (5 bases). Germline-derived CDR1 and CDR2 are SGHDT and YYEEEE. With 1 base removed from V and 2 bases from J, the gap between germline ends came to 11 bases. The CDR3 spans 15 residues. CDR3 loop: CASSLPQEDTDTQYF. CDR3 DNA sequence: TGTGCCAGCAGCTTGCCCCAGGAGGACACAGATACGCAGTATTTT.

The chain carries TRBV7-2 and TRBJ2-5; possible D gene TRBD1, 5 bases. This CDR3 has 13 residues. The ends were cut back, 3 bases at V and 5 bases at J, with 10 bases in the middle. Germline lookup yields CDR1 SGHTA and CDR2 FQGNSA. The CDR3 sequence is CASSFLGRETQYF. The CDR3 coding sequence is TGTGCCAGCAGCTTTCTGGGGCGGGAGACCCAGTACTTC.

This chain joins TRBV20-1 and TRBJ1-5; no firm D call. The CDR3 extends over 13 amino acids. Trimming stripped 3 bases from V and 6 bases from J, with 12 bases between. In germline, CDR1 is DFQATT, CDR2 SNEGSKA (reference sequence). The CDR3 DNA reads as TGCAGTGCTAGTCCCGGGTTTGGTCAGCCCCAGCATTTT. It codes for CSASPGFGQPQHF.

This clonotype showed up many times. This chain links TRBV7-2 with TRBJ1-1; D is possibly TRBD1 (6 bases). The V end was cut by 1 base, the J end by 4 bases, with 10 bases between. The CDR3 covers 14 residues. CDR1 is SGHTA and CDR2 is FQGNSA in the germline V gene. The CDR3 DNA reads TGTGCCAGCAGCTTAGACCGGACAGCCACTGAAGCTTTCTTT. It encodes CASSLDRTATEAFF.

This clonotype showed up just once. The V call is TRBV20-1, the J call TRBJ2-7, with TRBD1 matching over 7 bases. The CDR3 covers 14 residues. J was trimmed by 0 bases and V by 4 bases; bases with no gene match: 6. Germline CDR1 reads DFQATT; CDR2 reads SNEGSKA (reference sequence). The CDR3 DNA is TGCAGTGCTATCCCGACAGGGTCCTCCTACGAGCAGTACTTC. Encoded protein: CSAIPTGSSYEQYF.